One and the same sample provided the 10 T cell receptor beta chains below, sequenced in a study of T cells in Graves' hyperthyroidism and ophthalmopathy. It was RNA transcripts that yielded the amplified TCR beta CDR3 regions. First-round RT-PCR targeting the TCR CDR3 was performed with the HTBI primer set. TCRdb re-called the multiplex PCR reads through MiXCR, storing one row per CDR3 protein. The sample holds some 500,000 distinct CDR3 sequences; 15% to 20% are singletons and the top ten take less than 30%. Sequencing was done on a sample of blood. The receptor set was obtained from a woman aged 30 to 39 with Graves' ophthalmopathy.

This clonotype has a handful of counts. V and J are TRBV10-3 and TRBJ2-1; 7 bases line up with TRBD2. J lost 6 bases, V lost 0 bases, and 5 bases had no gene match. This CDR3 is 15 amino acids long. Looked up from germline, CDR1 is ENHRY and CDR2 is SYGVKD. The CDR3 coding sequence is TGTGCCATCAGTGAGTCTGTGGGAGGGCGCAATGAGCAGTTCTTC. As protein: CAISESVGGRNEQFF.

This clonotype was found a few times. The CDR3 loop is CASSYSKGLGASGEQFF. As DNA, the CDR3 is TGTGCCAGCAGTTACTCGAAGGGTTTGGGTGCGAGTGGTGAGCAGTTCTTC. J is TRBJ2-1 and V is TRBV6-5, with D uncertain. Trimming took 0 bases from V and 9 from J, leaving 21 bases between them. The CDR3 runs 17 residues. Germline CDR1 and CDR2: MNHEY and SVGAGI.

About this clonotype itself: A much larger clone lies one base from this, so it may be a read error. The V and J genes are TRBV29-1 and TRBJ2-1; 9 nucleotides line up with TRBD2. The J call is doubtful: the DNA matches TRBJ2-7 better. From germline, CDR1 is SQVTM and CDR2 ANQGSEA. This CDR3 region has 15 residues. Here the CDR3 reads CSVGTSGSSYNEQYF. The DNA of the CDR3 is TGCAGCGTGGGTACTAGCGGGTCTTCCTACAATGAGCAGTACTTC.

DNA of the CDR3: TGTGCCAGCAGCTTGATGGACAGGGGAAGCGGCGAGCAGTACTTC. Translated: CASSLMDRGSGEQYF. V and J are TRBV11-1 and TRBJ2-7, with TRBD1 matching 9 bases. J lost 6 bases, V lost 3 bases, and 9 bases had no gene match. CDR3 size: 15 residues. Looked up from germline, CDR1 is SGHAT and CDR2 is FQDESV (reference sequence).

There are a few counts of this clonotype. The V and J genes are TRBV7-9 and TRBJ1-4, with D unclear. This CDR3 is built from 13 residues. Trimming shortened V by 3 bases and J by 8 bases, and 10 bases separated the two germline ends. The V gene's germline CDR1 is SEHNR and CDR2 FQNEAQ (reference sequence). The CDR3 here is CASSFRLGEKLFF. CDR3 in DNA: TGTGCCAGCAGCTTCCGCTTGGGGGAAAAACTGTTTTTT.

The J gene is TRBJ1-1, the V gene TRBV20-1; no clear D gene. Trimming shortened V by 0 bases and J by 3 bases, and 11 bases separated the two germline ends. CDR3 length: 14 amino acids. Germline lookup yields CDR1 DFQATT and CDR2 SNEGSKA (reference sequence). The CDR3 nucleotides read TGCAGTGCTAGAGATCCGGTGGGGTACACTGAAGCTTTCTTT. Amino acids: CSARDPVGYTEAFF.

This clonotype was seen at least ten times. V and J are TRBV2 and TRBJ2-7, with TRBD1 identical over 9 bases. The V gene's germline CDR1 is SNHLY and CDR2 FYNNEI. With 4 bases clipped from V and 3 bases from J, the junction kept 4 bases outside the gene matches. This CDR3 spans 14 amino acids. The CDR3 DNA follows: TGTGCCAGCAGTGCGGGACAGGGCAACTACGAGCAGTACTTC. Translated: CASSAGQGNYEQYF.

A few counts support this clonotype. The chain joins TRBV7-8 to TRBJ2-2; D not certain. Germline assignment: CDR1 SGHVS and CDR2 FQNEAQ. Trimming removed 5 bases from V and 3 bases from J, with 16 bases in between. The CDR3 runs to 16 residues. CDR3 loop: CASSGLVAFDTGELFF. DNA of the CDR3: TGTGCCAGCAGCGGTTTAGTAGCTTTCGACACCGGGGAGCTGTTTTTT.

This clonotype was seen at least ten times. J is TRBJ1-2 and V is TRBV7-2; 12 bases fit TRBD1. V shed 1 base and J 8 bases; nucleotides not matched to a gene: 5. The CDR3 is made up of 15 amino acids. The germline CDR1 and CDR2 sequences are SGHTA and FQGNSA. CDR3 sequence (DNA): TGTGCCAGCAGCTTAGGGGGACAGGGGGCAAGGGGCTACACCTTC. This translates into CASSLGGQGARGYTF.

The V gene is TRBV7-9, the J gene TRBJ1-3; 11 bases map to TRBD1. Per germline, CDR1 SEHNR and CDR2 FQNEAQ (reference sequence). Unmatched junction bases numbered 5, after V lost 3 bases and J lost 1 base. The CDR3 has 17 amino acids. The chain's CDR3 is CASSFGQGAKSGNTIYF. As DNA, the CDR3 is TGTGCCAGCAGCTTTGGACAGGGGGCGAAGTCTGGAAACACCATATATTTT.